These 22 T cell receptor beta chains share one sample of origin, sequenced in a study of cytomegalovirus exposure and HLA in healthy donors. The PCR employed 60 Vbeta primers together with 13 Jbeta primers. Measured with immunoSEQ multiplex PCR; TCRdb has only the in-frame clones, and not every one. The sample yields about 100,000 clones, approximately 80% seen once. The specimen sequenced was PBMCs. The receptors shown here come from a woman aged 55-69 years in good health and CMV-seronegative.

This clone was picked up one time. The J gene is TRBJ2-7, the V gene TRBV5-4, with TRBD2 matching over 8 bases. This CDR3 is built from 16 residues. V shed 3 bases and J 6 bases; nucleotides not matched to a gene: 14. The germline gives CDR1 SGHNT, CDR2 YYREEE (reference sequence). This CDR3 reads CASSWGLGGRTAEQYF. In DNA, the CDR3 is TGTGCCAGCAGCTGGGGACTAGGCGGGAGAACTGCCGAGCAGTACTTC. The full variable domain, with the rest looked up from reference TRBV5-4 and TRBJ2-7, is ETGVTQSPTHLIKTRGQQVTLRCSSQSGHNTVSWYQQALGQGPQFIFQYYREEENGRGNFPPRFSGLQFPNYSSELNVNALELDDSALYLCASSWGLGGRTAEQYFGPGTRLTVT.

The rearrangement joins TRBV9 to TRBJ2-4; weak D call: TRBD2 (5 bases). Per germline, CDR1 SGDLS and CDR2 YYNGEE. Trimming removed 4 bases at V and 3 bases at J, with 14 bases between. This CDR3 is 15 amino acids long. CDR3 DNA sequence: TGTGCCAGCAGCCTAGCCGGGATTGGCAAAAACATTCAGTACTTC. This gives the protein CASSLAGIGKNIQYF.

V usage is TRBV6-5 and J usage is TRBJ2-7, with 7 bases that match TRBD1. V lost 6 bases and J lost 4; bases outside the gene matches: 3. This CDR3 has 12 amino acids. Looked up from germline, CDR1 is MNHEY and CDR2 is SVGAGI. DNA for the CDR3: TGTGCCAGCAGCAGACAGGGATACGAGCAGTACTTC. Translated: CASSRQGYEQYF.

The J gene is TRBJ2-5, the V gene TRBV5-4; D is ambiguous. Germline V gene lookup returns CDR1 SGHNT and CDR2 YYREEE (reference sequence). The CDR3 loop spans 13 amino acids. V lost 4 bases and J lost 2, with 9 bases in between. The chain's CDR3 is CASSHEEQETQYF. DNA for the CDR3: TGTGCCAGCAGCCATGAGGAACAAGAGACCCAGTACTTC.

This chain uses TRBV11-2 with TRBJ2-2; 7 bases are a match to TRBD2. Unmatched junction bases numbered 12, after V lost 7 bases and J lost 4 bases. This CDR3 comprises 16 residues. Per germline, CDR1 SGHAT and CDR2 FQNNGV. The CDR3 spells CASITAGLVSTGELFF. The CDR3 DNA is TGTGCCAGCATCACTGCCGGACTAGTCTCCACCGGGGAGCTGTTTTTT.

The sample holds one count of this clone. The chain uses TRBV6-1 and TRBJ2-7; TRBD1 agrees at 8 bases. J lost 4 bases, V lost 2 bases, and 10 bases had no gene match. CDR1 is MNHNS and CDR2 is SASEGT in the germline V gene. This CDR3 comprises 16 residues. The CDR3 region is CASSEFVGQGNYEQYF. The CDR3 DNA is TGTGCCAGCAGTGAATTTGTAGGACAGGGAAATTACGAGCAGTACTTC.

CDR3 DNA: TGTGCCAGCAGTTCCCCGACAGCCATGAACACTGAAGCTTTCTTT. Its protein product is CASSSPTAMNTEAFF. The chain uses TRBV27 and TRBJ1-1; D possibly corresponds to TRBD1 (5 bases). CDR1 is MNHEY, CDR2 SMNVEV, per germline (reference sequence). The CDR3 consists of 15 residues. Trimming removed 4 bases at V and 0 bases at J, with 12 bases between.

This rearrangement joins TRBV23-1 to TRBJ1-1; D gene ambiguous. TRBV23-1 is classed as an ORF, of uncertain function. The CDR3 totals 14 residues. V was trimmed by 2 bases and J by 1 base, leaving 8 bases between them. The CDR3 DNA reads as TGCGCCAGCAGTCAACGGGTAGAGAACACTGAAGCTTTCTTT. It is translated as CASSQRVENTEAFF.

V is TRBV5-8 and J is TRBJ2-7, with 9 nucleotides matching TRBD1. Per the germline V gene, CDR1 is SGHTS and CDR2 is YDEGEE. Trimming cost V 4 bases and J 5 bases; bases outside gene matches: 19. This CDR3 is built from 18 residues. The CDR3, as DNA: TGTGCCAGCAGCCACGGGACGGTCCAGGACAGGGGTTATCACGAGCAGTACTTC. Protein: CASSHGTVQDRGYHEQYF.

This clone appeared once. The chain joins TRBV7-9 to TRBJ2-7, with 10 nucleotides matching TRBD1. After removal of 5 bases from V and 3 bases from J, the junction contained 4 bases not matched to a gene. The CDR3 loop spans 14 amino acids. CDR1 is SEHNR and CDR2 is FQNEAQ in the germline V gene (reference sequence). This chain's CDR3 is CASSPRDRGYEQYF. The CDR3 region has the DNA TGTGCCAGCAGCCCGAGGGACAGGGGCTACGAGCAGTACTTC.

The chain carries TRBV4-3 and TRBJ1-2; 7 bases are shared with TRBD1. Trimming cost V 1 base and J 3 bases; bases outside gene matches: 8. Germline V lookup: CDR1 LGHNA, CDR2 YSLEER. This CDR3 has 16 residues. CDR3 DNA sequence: TGCGCCAGCAGCCAAGGGGTAGGGGGCAAAGACTATGGCTACACCTTC. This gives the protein CASSQGVGGKDYGYTF.

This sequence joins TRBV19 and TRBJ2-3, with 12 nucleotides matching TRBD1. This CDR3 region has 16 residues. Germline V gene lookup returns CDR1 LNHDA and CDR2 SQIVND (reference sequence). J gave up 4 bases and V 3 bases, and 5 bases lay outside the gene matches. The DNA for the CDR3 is TGTGCCAGTAGTATGGCGGGACAGGGGGCGGCAGATACGCAGTATTTT. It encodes CASSMAGQGAADTQYF. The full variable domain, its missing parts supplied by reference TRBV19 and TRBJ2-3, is DGGITQSPKYLFRKEGQNVTLSCEQNLNHDAMYWYRQDPGQGLRLIYYSQIVNDFQKGDIAEGYSVSREKKESFPLTVTSAQKNPTAFYLCASSMAGQGAADTQYFGPGTRLTVL.

The DNA for the CDR3 is TGTGCCAGCAGCGTCGGGACAGCCATGAACACTGAAGCTTTCTTT. This gives the protein CASSVGTAMNTEAFF. V usage is TRBV9 and J usage is TRBJ1-1; 7 nucleotides agree with TRBD1. CDR3 length: 15 amino acids. Looked up from germline, CDR1 is SGDLS and CDR2 is YYNGEE. The J segment lost 0 bases and the V segment lost 2 bases, leaving 4 bases of the junction unmatched.

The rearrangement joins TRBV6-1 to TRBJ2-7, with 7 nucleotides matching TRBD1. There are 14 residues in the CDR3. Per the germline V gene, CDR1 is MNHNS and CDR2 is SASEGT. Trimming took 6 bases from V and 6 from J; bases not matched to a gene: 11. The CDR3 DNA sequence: TGTGCCAGCAGGTTGGGACAGTTTATTTCCGAGCAGTACTTC. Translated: CASRLGQFISEQYF.

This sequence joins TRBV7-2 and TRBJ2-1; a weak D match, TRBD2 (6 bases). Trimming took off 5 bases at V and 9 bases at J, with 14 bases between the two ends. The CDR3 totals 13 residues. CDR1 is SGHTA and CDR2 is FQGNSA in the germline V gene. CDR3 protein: CASSVGLQAEQFF. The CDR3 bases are TGTGCCAGCAGCGTGGGACTTCAGGCTGAGCAGTTCTTC.

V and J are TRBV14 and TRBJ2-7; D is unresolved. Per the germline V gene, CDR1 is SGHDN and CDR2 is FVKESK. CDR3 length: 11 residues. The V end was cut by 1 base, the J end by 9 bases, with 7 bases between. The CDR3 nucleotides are TGTGCCAGCAGCCAAGGGCTGTGGCAGTACTTC. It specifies CASSQGLWQYF.

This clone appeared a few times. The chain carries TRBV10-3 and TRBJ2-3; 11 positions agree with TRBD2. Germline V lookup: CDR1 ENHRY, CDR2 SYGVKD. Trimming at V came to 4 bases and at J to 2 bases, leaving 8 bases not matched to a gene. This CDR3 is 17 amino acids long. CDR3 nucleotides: TGTGCCATCAGTGGCCAGCCGGGACTAGCGGCCACAGATACGCAGTATTTT. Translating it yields CAISGQPGLAATDTQYF.

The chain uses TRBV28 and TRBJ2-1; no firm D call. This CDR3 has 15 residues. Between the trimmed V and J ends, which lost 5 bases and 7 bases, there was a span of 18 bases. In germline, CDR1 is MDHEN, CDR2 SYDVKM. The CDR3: CASSEVRSTWNEQFF. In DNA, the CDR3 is TGTGCCAGCAGTGAAGTACGATCTACCTGGAATGAGCAGTTCTTC.

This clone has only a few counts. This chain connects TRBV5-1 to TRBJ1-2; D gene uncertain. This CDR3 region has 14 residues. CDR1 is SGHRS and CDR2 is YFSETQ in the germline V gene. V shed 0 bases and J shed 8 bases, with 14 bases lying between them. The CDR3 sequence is CASSLGEGSNGYTF. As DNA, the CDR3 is TGCGCCAGCAGCTTGGGGGAGGGATCAAACGGCTACACCTTC.

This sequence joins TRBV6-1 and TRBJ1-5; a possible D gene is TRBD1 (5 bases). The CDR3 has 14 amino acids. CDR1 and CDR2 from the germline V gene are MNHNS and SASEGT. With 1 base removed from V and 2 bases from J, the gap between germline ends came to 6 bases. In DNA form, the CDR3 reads TGTGCCAGCAGTGAAGGGGGGGGCAATCAGCCCCAGCATTTT. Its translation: CASSEGGGNQPQHF.

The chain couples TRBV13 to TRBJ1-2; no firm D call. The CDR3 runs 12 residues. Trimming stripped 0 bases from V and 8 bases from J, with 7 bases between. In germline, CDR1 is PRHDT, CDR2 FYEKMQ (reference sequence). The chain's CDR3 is CASSLGVLGYTF. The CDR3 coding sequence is TGTGCCAGCAGCTTAGGGGTACTCGGCTACACCTTC. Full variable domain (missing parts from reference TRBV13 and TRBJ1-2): AAGVIQSPRHLIKEKRETATLKCYPIPRHDTVYWYQQGPGQDPQFLISFYEKMQSDKGSIPDRFSAQQFSDYHSELNMSSLELGDSALYFCASSLGVLGYTFGSGTRLTVV.

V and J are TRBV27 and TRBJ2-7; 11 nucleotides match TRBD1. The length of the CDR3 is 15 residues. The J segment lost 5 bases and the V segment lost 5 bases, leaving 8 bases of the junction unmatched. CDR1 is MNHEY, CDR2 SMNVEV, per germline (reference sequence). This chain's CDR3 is CASSINGQGADEQYF. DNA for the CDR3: TGTGCCAGCAGTATCAACGGACAGGGGGCGGACGAGCAGTACTTC.